The present T cell receptor (beta chain) was sequenced within a study of blood T cell repertoires in COVID-19. Background on the study: The United States, Italy and Spain were the sources of the acute and convalescent COVID-19 samples. T cells, B-cell-depleted T cells, or PBMCs provided the cDNA or gDNA that served as material.

Trimming stripped 2 bases from V and 3 bases from J, with 14 bases between. Germline-derived CDR1 and CDR2 are SGHDN and FVKESK. The CDR3 consists of 16 residues. In the source study's methods: Nucleated cell counts were estimated from reference gene primer amplification. TCRdb keeps only in-frame clones here, not all; method: immunoSEQ multiplex PCR. The V and J calls and clone size come from that table; D and trimming were worked out from the DNA. Here the sample spans 77,000 or so clones, 80% to 90% being singletons. This clonotype was sampled from a man in his fifties or sixties with active COVID-19. The chain uses TRBV14 and TRBJ2-1, with D maybe TRBD2 (5 bases). The sequenced material came from peripheral blood. The CDR3 DNA follows: TGTGCCAGCAGCCAACGTGGACTGGCAATCTACAATGAGCAGTTCTTC. The encoded protein is CASSQRGLAIYNEQFF.